This T cell receptor beta chain was recorded in a study of molecular identifiers for immune sequencing clone quantification. Study-level background: Five portions were made in replicates from RNA of approximately 22,000 or 94,000 naive CD8 cells, and four underwent sequencing. Study conclusions and caveats: In naive cells, clones above 20 RNA copies held under 1% of molecules, whereas in effector cells they held over 98%.

Sorting isolated naive CD8 T cells as CD8+CD4-CCR7+CD45RA+ events. In preparing bulk TCR libraries, previously described methods and listed TCR primers were used. TCRdb used MiXCR to reprocess the PCR reads, holding one entry per CDR3 protein. The table records hundreds of thousands of distinct CDR3 sequences, 25% of them present only once. This clonotype was seen many times. What it recognizes is unknown. CDR1 is MNHEY, CDR2 SMNVEV, per germline (reference sequence). The CDR3 is made up of 16 amino acids. V lost 5 bases and J 2 bases, leaving 13 bases between the germline ends. This clonotype was sampled from a human donor in good health. Some libraries in this study had Jurkat cell RNA spiked in. This chain links TRBV27 with TRBJ2-6, with D perhaps being TRBD1 or TRBD2 (5 bases each). Sequenced material: naive CD8+ T cells from blood, with Jurkat cell RNA spiked in. As to subset: FACS-sorted CD8+CD4-CCR7+CD45RA+ naive T cells. As DNA, the CDR3 is TGTGCCAGCAGTCCAGTCGGGACGACTGGGGCCAACGTCCTGACTTTC. Residues: CASSPVGTTGANVLTF.